What follows are 23 T cell receptor beta chains derived from one specimen sequenced in a study of glioma-infiltrating T cells. Using RNA template, CDR3s of TCR alpha and beta were amplified with iRepertoire arm-PCR. TCRdb reanalysed the multiplex PCR reads using MiXCR and keeps one entry per CDR3 protein. In the table there are a few hundred thousand distinct CDR3 sequences, 41% of which are singletons. The specimen was glioma tissue, nonneoplastic brain tissue, or PBMCs (not recorded which). The receptors derive from a human donor with low-grade glioma or glioblastoma, undergoing nonglioma brain surgery, or in good health (not recorded which).

This clonotype is a singleton in its sample. This rearrangement joins TRBV20-1 to TRBJ2-7; D is tentatively TRBD1 or TRBD2 (5 bases each). Germline CDR1 and CDR2: DFQATT and SNEGSKA (reference sequence). V was cut by 2 bases and J by 7 bases, with 21 bases left in between. There are 15 residues in the CDR3. The CDR3 nucleotides read TGCAGTGCTAGACCCCCTCGTGGGACGGAGAGTGAGCAGTACTTC. Its translation is CSARPPRGTESEQYF.

This chain links TRBV29-1 with TRBJ2-7; 8 nucleotides match TRBD1. The length of the CDR3 is 13 residues. Germline CDR1 SQVTM, CDR2 ANQGSEA. The junction had 7 bases not matched to a gene; V was cut back by 4 bases and J by 5 bases. The CDR3: CSVVAQGEHEQYF. CDR3 bases: TGCAGCGTTGTCGCACAGGGGGAACACGAGCAGTACTTC.

This clonotype came up a few times. This CDR3 reads CAIKTANTGELFF. CDR3 DNA: TGTGCCATCAAGACAGCCAACACCGGGGAGCTGTTTTTT. The chain carries TRBV10-3 and TRBJ2-2, with D possibly matching TRBD1 (5 bases). Looked up from germline, CDR1 is ENHRY and CDR2 is SYGVKD. V was shortened by 7 bases and J by 2 bases, with 8 bases between the two germline ends. This CDR3 spans 13 amino acids.

This clonotype came up a few times. The rearrangement links TRBV7-8 to TRBJ2-3; tentative D call: TRBD2 (6 bases). Germline-derived CDR1 and CDR2 are SGHVS and FQNEAQ. The CDR3 spans 17 residues. Trimming shortened V by 2 bases and J by 2 bases, and 17 bases separated the two germline ends. DNA for the CDR3: TGTGCCAGCAGCTTATCCCCTACTTGGGAGGCCACAGATACGCAGTATTTT. This translates into CASSLSPTWEATDTQYF.

At least ten counts were recorded for this clonotype. The J gene is TRBJ2-1, the V gene TRBV6-5; no clear D. The germline gives CDR1 MNHEY, CDR2 SVGAGI. The length of the CDR3 is 15 residues. V was clipped by 0 bases and J by 8 bases, with 14 bases between them. CDR3 coding DNA: TGTGCCAGCAGTTACTCAGGCCTATCGTGGGATGAGCAGTTCTTC. Its translation: CASSYSGLSWDEQFF.

This clonotype was detected ten times or more. The chain has TRBV27 and TRBJ1-1, with 8 bases aligning to TRBD1. The junction had 9 bases not matched to a gene; V was cut back by 3 bases and J by 6 bases. The V gene's germline CDR1 is MNHEY and CDR2 SMNVEV (reference sequence). CDR3 size: 15 residues. The CDR3: CASSFLDRDRAEAFF. The CDR3 DNA reads as TGTGCCAGCAGTTTCCTGGACAGGGATCGCGCTGAAGCTTTCTTT.

This clonotype was detected only a few times. The gene calls are TRBV7-2 and TRBJ2-7, with TRBD1 matching over 8 bases. J was trimmed by 5 bases and V by 2 bases; bases with no gene match: 11. Germline V gene sequence: CDR1 SGHTA, CDR2 FQGNSA. The CDR3 has 16 amino acids. CDR3 sequence: CASSLQAGTGGDEQYF. The CDR3 nucleotides read TGTGCCAGCAGCTTACAAGCGGGCACAGGGGGAGACGAGCAGTACTTC.

This clonotype came up many times. The V call is TRBV27, the J call TRBJ2-7; possibly TRBD1 for D (5 bases). Deletions cut 5 bases from V and 2 bases from J, with 13 bases between. The CDR3 is 14 residues long. The germline CDR1 and CDR2 sequences are MNHEY and SMNVEV (reference sequence). DNA of the CDR3: TGTGCCAGCAGTCCGACAGTCCGTCCCTACGAGCAGTACTTC. Translating gives CASSPTVRPYEQYF.

A word on this clonotype: Since a much larger clone is just one base distant, this may be a read error. This chain connects TRBV7-6 to TRBJ2-1, with D perhaps matching TRBD1 (5 bases). Germline V gene sequence: CDR1 SGHVS, CDR2 FNYEAQ. The CDR3 length is 15 residues. CDR3 DNA: TGTGCTAGCAGCCCTACGACAGTGTCCTACAATGAGCAGTTCTTC. Translated, it gives CASSPTTVSYNEQFF.

This clonotype was recorded many times. The genes are TRBV6-2 or TRBV6-3 and TRBJ2-1, with a weak D call TRBD2 (6 bases). The CDR3 spans 15 residues. CDR1 is MNHEY and CDR2 is SVGEGT in the germline V gene. V lost 1 base and J lost 8, with 15 bases in between. The CDR3 reads CASSYLAGRGDEQFF. DNA of the CDR3: TGTGCCAGCAGTTACTTGGCAGGGCGGGGAGATGAGCAGTTCTTC.

Comments on this clonotype: The CDR3 carries no conserved terminal phenylalanine or tryptophan, so it likely arises from a read error. The J gene is TRBJ1-3, the V gene TRBV7-9; 9 bases fit TRBD1. Germline lookup yields CDR1 SEHNR and CDR2 FQNEAQ (reference sequence). Trimming removed 4 bases from V and 0 bases from J; junction bases left unmatched: 7. The CDR3 spans 17 residues. The CDR3 sequence: CASSSYQDRGSGNTIYL. Written as DNA, the CDR3 is TGTGCCAGCAGCTCGTACCAGGACAGGGGCTCTGGAAACACCATATATCTT.

The gene calls are TRBV27 and TRBJ1-1; the D gene is possibly TRBD1 (5 bases). The V gene lost 3 bases and the J gene lost 0 bases, with 17 bases spanning the gap. This CDR3 is 17 amino acids long. Germline CDR1 reads MNHEY; CDR2 reads SMNVEV (reference sequence). The CDR3 DNA follows: TGTGCCAGCAGTTTTGTTTACGCCAGGGAGATGAACACTGAAGCTTTCTTT. Protein sequence: CASSFVYAREMNTEAFF.

This clonotype was observed a handful of times. The V and J genes are TRBV10-3 and TRBJ2-1, with 9 positions matching TRBD2. The trim removed 3 bases at V and 4 bases at J, leaving 4 bases unmatched. This CDR3 region has 15 residues. The germline V gene encodes CDR1 ENHRY and CDR2 SYGVKD. This chain's CDR3 is CAISDQREDYNEQFF. The DNA of the CDR3 is TGTGCCATCAGTGACCAGCGGGAGGATTACAATGAGCAGTTCTTC.

This clonotype has more than one count but fewer than ten. The gene calls are TRBV4-3 and TRBJ2-3; D call uncertain. Germline CDR1 is LGHNA and CDR2 is YSLEER. The CDR3 has 17 residues. Trimming pared 0 bases from V and 2 bases from J, leaving 15 bases between. The CDR3 reads CASSQESARENTDTQYF. In DNA form, the CDR3 reads TGCGCCAGCAGCCAAGAGTCGGCTAGGGAAAACACAGATACGCAGTATTTT.

For the CDR3, the DNA is TGTGCCAGTACCGATGGCGGGACCTCATACGAGCAGTACTTC. Amino acid sequence: CASTDGGTSYEQYF. The rearrangement links TRBV19 to TRBJ2-7; tentative D call: TRBD2 (6 bases). The V gene's germline CDR1 is LNHDA and CDR2 SQIVND (reference sequence). The germline V and J ends were trimmed by 7 bases and 4 bases, with 17 bases remaining between them. This CDR3 has 14 residues.

The chain joins TRBV6-1 to TRBJ2-1; tentative D call: TRBD2 (6 bases). The CDR3 is 15 residues long. Trimming took 6 bases from V and 8 from J, leaving 20 bases between them. Germline V gene lookup returns CDR1 MNHNS and CDR2 SASEGT. DNA for the CDR3: TGTGCCAGCAGCTTAAGCCGAAACGGAGGGGATGAGCAGTTCTTC. Amino acids: CASSLSRNGGDEQFF.

The chain joins TRBV19 to TRBJ2-5, with a tentative D call TRBD1 (6 bases). The V end lost 9 bases, the J end lost 5 bases, and 16 bases lay between the germline ends. The V gene's germline CDR1 is LNHDA and CDR2 SQIVND (reference sequence). This CDR3 has 13 amino acids. CDR3 nucleotides: TGTGCCAGCAGCCAAGGGACATGGGAGACCCAGTACTTC. Residues: CASSQGTWETQYF.

There are many counts of this clonotype. V gene TRBV20-1 combines with J gene TRBJ2-3; D gene ambiguous. The CDR3 totals 15 residues. CDR1 and CDR2 (germline): DFQATT, SNEGSKA (reference sequence). V shed 0 bases and J shed 0 bases, with 10 bases lying between them. CDR3 protein: CSARDPGRSTDTQYF. In DNA, the CDR3 is TGCAGTGCTAGAGATCCCGGGCGGAGCACAGATACGCAGTATTTT.

This clonotype has at least ten counts. This chain uses TRBV20-1 with TRBJ1-1, with TRBD1 as a possible D gene (5 bases). Germline CDR1 reads DFQATT; CDR2 reads SNEGSKA (reference sequence). The CDR3 covers 15 residues. Trimming removed 4 bases at V and 5 bases at J, with 20 bases between. Here the CDR3 DNA reads TGCAGTGCTATCGGTATCGGGGACCGCCAAACTGAAGCTTTCTTT. Protein: CSAIGIGDRQTEAFF.

This clonotype was detected once. V usage is TRBV27 and J usage is TRBJ1-2; 10 positions match TRBD1. The germline gives CDR1 MNHEY, CDR2 SMNVEV (reference sequence). The junction had 9 bases not matched to a gene; V was cut back by 4 bases and J by 4 bases. The CDR3 contains 16 residues. The CDR3 protein is CASSYGPTGGGYGYTF. The CDR3 DNA reads as TGTGCCAGCAGTTACGGACCGACAGGGGGCGGCTATGGCTACACCTTC.

For this clonotype: A clone one base away is much larger, so this may be a read error. The CDR3 nucleotides are TGTGCCAGCAGACCTTTTAGCGGGAGGGGCTACGAGCAGTACTTC. It encodes CASRPFSGRGYEQYF. The rearrangement joins TRBV6-5 to TRBJ2-7; 11 bases line up with TRBD2. CDR3 length: 15 amino acids. V gave up 6 bases and J gave up 3 bases; unmatched junction bases: 7. CDR1 is MNHEY, CDR2 SVGAGI, per germline.

This clonotype has just one count. CDR3 nucleotide sequence: TGTGCCAGCAGTAAGGACAGTGGGGAGCAGGCCCAGCATTTT. This gives the protein CASSKDSGEQAQHF. V usage is TRBV12-3 or TRBV12-4 and J usage is TRBJ1-5; D perhaps matches TRBD1 (6 bases). The CDR3 is 14 amino acids. Between the trimmed V and J ends, which lost 5 bases and 11 bases, there was a span of 19 bases.

The rearrangement links TRBV6-5 to TRBJ1-1; 7 nucleotides agree with TRBD1. The CDR3 runs to 16 residues. J was trimmed by 6 bases and V by 10 bases; bases with no gene match: 20. Germline V gene sequence: CDR1 MNHEY, CDR2 SVGAGI. The CDR3 region is CAIAVEGAPNGPEAFF. CDR3 sequence (DNA): TGTGCCATCGCGGTTGAGGGGGCGCCTAATGGACCTGAAGCTTTCTTT.